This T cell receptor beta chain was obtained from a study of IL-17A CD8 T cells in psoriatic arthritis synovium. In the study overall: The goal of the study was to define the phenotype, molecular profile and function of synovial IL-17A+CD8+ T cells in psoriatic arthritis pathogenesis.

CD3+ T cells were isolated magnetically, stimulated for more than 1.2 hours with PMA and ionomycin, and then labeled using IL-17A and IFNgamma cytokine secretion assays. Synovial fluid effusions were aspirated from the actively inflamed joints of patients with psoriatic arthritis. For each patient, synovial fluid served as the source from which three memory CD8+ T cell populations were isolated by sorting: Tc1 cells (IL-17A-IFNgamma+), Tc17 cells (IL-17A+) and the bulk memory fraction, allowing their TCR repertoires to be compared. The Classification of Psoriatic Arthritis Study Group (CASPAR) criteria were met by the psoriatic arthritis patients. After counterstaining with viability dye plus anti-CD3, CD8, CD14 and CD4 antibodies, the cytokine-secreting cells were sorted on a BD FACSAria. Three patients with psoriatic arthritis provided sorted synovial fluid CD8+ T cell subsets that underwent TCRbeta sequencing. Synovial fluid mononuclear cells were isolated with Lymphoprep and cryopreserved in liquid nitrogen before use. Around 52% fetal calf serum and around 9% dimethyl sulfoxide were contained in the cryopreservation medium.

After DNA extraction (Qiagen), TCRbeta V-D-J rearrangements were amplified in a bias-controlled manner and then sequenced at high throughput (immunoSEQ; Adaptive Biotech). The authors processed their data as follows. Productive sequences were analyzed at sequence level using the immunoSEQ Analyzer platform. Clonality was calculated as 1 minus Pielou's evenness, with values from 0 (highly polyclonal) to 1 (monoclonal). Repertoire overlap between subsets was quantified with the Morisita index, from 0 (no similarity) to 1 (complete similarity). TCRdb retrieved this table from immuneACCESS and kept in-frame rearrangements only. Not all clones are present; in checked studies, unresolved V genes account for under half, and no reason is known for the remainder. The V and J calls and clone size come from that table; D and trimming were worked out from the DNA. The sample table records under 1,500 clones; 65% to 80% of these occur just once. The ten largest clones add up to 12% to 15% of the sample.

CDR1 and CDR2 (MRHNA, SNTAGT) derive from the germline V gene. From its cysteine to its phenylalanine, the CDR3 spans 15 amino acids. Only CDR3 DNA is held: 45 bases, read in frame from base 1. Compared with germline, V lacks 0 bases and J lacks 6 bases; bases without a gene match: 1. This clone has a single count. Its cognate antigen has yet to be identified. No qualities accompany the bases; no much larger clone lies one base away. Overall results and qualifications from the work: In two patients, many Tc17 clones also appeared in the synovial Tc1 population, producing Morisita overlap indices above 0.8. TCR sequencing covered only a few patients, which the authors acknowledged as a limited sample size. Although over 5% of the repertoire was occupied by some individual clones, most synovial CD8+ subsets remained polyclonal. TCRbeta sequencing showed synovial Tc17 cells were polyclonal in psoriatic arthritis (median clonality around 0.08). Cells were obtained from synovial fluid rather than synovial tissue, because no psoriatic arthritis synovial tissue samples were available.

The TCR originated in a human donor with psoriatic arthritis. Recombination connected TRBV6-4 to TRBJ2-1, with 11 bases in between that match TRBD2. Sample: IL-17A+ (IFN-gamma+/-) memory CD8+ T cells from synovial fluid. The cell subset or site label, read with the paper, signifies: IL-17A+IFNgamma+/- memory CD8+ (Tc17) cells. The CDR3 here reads CASSDSSGGANEQFF. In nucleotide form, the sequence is TGTGCCAGCAGTGACTCTAGCGGGGGGGCCAATGAGCAGTTCTTC.